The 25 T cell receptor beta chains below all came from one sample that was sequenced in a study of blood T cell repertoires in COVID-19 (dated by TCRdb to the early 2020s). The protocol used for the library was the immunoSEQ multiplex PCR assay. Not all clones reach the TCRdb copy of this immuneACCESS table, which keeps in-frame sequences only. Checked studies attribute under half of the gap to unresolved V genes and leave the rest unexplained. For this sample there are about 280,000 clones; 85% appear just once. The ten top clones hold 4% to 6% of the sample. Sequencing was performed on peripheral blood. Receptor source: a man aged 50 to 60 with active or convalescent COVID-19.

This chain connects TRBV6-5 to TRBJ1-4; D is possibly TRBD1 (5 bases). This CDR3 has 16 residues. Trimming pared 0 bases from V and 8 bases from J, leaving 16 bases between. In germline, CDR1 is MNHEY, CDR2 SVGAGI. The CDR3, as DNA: TGTGCCAGCAGTTACTCGCCCAGGGACTTTAACGAAAAACTGTTTTTT. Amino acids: CASSYSPRDFNEKLFF.

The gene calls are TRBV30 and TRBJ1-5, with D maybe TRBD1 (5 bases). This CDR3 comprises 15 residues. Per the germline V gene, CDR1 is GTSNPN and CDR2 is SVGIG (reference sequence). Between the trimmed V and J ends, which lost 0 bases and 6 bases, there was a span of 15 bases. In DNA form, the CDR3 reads TGTGCCTGGAGTGTGGGGATGGCGGGGGGTCAGCCCCAGCATTTT. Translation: CAWSVGMAGGQPQHF. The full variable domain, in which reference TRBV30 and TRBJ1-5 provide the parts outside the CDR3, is SQTIHQWPATLVQPVGSPLSLECTVEGTSNPNLYWYRQAAGRGLQLLFYSVGIGQISSEVPQNLSASRPQDRQFILSSKKLLLSDSGFYLCAWSVGMAGGQPQHFGDGTRLSIL.

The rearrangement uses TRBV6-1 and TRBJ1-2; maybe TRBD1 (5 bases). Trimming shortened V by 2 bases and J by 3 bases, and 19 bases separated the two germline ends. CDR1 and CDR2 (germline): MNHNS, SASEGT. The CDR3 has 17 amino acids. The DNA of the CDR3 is TGTGCCAGCAGTGAAAGCACAGGAAGACCGTTGGACTATGGCTACACCTTC. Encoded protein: CASSESTGRPLDYGYTF.

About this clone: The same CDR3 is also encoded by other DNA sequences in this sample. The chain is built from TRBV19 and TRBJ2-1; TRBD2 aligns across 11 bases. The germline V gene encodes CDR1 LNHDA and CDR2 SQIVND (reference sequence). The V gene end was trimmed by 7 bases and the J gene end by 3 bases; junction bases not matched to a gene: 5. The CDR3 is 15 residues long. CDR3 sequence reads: CASTPGLADYNEQFF. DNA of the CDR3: TGTGCCAGTACCCCGGGACTAGCGGACTACAATGAGCAGTTCTTC.

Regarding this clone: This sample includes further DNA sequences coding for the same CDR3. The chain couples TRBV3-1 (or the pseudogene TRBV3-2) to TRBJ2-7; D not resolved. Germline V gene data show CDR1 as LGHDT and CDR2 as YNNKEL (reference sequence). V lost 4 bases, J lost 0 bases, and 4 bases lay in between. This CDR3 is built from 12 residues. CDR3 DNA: TGTGCCAGCAGCCCTAGCTCCTACGAGCAGTACTTC. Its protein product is CASSPSSYEQYF.

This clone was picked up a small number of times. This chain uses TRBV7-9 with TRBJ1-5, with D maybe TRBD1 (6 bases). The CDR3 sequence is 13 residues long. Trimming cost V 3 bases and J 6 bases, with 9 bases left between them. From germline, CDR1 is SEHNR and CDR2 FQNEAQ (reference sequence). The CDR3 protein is CASSLTGPQPQHF. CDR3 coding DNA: TGTGCCAGCAGCTTGACAGGTCCTCAGCCCCAGCATTTT.

This CDR3 reads CASSLRGGEFYGYTF. Written as DNA, the CDR3 is TGTGCCAGCAGCTTGAGAGGGGGTGAATTTTATGGCTACACCTTC. This rearrangement joins TRBV5-6 to TRBJ1-2; D perhaps matches TRBD1 (6 bases). Trimming removed 1 base at V and 5 bases at J, with 15 bases between. The germline V gene encodes CDR1 SGHDT and CDR2 YYEEEE. The CDR3 extends over 15 amino acids.

The CDR3 DNA reads TGTGCCAGCAGCTTAGAGCGCCACTCTGGGGCCAACGTCCTGACTTTC. Amino acids: CASSLERHSGANVLTF. The rearrangement uses TRBV7-2 and TRBJ2-6; no clear D gene. Germline V gene sequence: CDR1 SGHTA, CDR2 FQGNSA. The CDR3 is made up of 16 amino acids. The V end was cut by 1 base, the J end by 0 bases, with 7 bases between.

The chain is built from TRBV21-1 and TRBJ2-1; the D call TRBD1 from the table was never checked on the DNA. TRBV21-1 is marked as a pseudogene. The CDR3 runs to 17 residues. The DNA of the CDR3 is TGTGCCAGCAGCAAGCAGGGGACCCCCACTAGGGGTAATGAGCAGTTCTTC. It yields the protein CASSKQGTPTRGNEQFF.

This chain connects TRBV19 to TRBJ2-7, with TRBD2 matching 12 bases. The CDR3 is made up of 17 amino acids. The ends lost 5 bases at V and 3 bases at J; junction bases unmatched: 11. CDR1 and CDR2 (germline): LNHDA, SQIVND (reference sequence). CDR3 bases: TGTGCCAGTAGTCTTAGGACTAGCGGGACTTCGAACTACGAGCAGTACTTC. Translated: CASSLRTSGTSNYEQYF. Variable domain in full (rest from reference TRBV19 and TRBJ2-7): DGGITQSPKYLFRKEGQNVTLSCEQNLNHDAMYWYRQDPGQGLRLIYYSQIVNDFQKGDIAEGYSVSREKKESFPLTVTSAQKNPTAFYLCASSLRTSGTSNYEQYFGPGTRLTVT.

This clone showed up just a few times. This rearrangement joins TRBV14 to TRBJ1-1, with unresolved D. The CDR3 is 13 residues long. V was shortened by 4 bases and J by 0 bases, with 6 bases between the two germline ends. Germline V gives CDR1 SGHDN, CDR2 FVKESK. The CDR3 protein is CASSRTLNTEAFF. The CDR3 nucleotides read TGTGCCAGCAGCCGGACTCTGAACACTGAAGCTTTCTTT.

This CDR3 reads CASSGGSWDYNEQFF. CDR3 bases: TGTGCCAGCAGCGGGGGGAGCTGGGACTACAATGAGCAGTTCTTC. The chain couples TRBV6-2 or TRBV6-3 to TRBJ2-1; 7 bases are shared with TRBD2. The CDR3 has 15 residues. Per the germline V gene, CDR1 is MNHEY and CDR2 is SVGEGT. Trimming cost V 6 bases and J 3 bases; bases outside gene matches: 8.

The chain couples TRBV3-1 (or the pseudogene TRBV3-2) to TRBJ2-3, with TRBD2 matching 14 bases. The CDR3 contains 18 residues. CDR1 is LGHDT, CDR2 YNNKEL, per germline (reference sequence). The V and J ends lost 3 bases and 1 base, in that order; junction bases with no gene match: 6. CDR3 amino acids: CASSHGTSGRQGTDTQYF. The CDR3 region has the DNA TGTGCCAGCAGCCACGGGACTAGCGGGAGACAGGGCACAGATACGCAGTATTTT.

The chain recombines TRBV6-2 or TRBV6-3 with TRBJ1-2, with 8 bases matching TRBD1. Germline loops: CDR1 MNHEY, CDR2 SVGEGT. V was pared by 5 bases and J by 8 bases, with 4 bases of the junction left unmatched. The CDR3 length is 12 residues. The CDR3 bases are TGTGCCAGCAGTCCAGGGGGCTGGGGCTACACCTTC. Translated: CASSPGGWGYTF.

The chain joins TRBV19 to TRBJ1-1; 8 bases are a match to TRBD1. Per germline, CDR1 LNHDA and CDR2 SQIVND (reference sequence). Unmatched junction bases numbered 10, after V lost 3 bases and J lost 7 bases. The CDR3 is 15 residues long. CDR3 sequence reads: CASSIRTGSWDEAFF. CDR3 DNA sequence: TGTGCCAGTAGTATTCGGACAGGGTCATGGGATGAAGCTTTCTTT.

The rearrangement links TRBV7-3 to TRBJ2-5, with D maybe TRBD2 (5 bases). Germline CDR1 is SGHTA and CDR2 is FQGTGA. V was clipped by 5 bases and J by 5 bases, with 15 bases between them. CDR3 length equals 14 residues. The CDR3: CASSPGPGSETQYF. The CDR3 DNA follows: TGTGCCAGCAGCCCGGGTCCTGGGAGTGAGACCCAGTACTTC. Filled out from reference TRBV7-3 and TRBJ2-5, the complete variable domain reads GAGVSQTPSNKVTEKGKYVELRCDPISGHTALYWYRQSLGQGPEFLIYFQGTGAADDSGLPNDRFFAVRPEGSVSTLKIQRTERGDSAVYLCASSPGPGSETQYFGPGTRLLVL.

The CDR3 region is CATSRVYSMQYF. The CDR3 coding sequence is TGTGCCACCAGCAGAGTTTACAGCATGCAGTACTTC. V usage is TRBV15 and J usage is TRBJ2-7; D remains unclear. This CDR3 comprises 12 residues. The germline V and J ends were trimmed by 1 base and 9 bases, with 10 bases remaining between them. CDR1 and CDR2 from the germline V gene are LNHNV and YYDKDF (reference sequence).

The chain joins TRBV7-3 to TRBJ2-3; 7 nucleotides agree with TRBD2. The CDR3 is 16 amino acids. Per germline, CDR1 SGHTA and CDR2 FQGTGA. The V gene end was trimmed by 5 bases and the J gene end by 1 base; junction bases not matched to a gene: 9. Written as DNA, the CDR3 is TGTGCCAGCAGCACCGGGGTACGGGAGGGCACAGATACGCAGTATTTT. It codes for CASSTGVREGTDTQYF.

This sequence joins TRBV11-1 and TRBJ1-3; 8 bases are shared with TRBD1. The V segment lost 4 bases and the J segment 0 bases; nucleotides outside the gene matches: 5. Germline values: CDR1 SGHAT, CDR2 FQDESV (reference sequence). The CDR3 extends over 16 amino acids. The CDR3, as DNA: TGTGCCAGCAGCTATCGACAGGGGCCCTCTGGAAACACCATATATTTT. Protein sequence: CASSYRQGPSGNTIYF.

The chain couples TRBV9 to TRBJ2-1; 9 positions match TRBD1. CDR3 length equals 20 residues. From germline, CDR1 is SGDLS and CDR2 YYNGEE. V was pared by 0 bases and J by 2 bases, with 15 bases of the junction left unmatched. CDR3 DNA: TGTGCCAGCAGCGTAGGCCCGACAGGGGGGACGAGCGGGACCTACAATGAGCAGTTCTTC. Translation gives CASSVGPTGGTSGTYNEQFF.

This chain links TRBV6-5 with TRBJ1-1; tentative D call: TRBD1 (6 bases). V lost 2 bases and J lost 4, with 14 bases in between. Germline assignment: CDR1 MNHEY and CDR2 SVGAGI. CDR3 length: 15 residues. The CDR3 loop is CASSYGWAGATEAFF. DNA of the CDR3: TGTGCCAGCAGTTACGGATGGGCAGGGGCCACTGAAGCTTTCTTT.

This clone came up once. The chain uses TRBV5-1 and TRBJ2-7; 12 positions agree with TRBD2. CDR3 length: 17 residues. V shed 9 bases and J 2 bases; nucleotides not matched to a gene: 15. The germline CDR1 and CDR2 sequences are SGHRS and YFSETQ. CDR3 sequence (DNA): TGCGCCACCAAATTTACTAGCGGGAGGCCCCGACCCTACGAGCAGTACTTC. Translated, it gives CATKFTSGRPRPYEQYF.

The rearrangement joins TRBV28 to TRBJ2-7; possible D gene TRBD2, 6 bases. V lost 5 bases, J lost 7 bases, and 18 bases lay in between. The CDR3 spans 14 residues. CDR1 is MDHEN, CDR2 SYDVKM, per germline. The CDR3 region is CASSPGTSSVEQYF. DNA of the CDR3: TGTGCCAGCAGTCCCGGGACTTCCAGCGTGGAGCAGTACTTC.

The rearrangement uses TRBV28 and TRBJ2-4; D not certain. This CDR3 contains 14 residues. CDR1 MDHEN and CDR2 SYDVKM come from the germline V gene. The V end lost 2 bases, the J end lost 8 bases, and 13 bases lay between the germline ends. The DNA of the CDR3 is TGTGCCAGCAGTTTACGGCCGCCGAGGTACATTCAGTACTTC. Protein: CASSLRPPRYIQYF.

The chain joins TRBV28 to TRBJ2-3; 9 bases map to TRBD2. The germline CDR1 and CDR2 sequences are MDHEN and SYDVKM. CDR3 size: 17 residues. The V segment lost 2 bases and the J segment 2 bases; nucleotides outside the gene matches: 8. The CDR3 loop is CASSLGGLAGYTDTQYF. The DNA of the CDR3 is TGTGCCAGCAGTTTAGGGGGGCTAGCGGGGTACACAGATACGCAGTATTTT.